One sample yielded the 17 T cell receptor beta chains listed below, sequenced in a study of monozygotic twins with inflammatory bowel disease. TCRdb processed the 5' RACE reads again and assigns one entry to each CDR3 protein, with no DNA. Its listing shows 170,000 or so distinct CDR3 sequences. Sequencing was carried out using blood. The source of these receptors is a human donor with ulcerative colitis or Crohn's disease, or a healthy co-twin of an affected twin (not recorded which).

The chain joins TRBV6-5 to TRBJ1-1. This CDR3 spans 17 amino acids. Germline V gene sequence: CDR1 MNHEY, CDR2 SVGAGI. The CDR3 reads CASSYSRQLNMNTEAFF.

J is TRBJ2-3 and V is TRBV29-1; TCRdb's D call of TRBD1 is untestable without DNA. Germline V CDR1 and CDR2: SQVTM, ANQGSEA. The CDR3 is made up of 13 amino acids. The CDR3 region is CSVAGTGSDTQYF.

The chain is built from TRBV5-5 and TRBJ2-5; TCRdb returns TRBD1, unconfirmable since there is no DNA. Germline V gives CDR1 SGHKS, CDR2 YYEKEE (reference sequence). The CDR3 contains 13 residues. CDR3 sequence: CASSTDSLETQYF.

The chain carries TRBV20-1 and TRBJ2-3; the D gene TCRdb calls, TRBD1, cannot be checked with no DNA. The V gene's germline CDR1 is DFQATT and CDR2 SNEGSKA (reference sequence). The CDR3 is 15 residues long. The CDR3 reads CSAMSRGGSTDTQYF.

This chain uses TRBV21-1 with TRBJ2-1; without DNA, the TCRdb call of TRBD2 cannot be checked. TRBV21-1 is deemed a pseudogene. This CDR3 spans 18 amino acids. The CDR3 is CASSVAGGLAGNRCEQFF.

This chain joins TRBV5-1 and TRBJ2-5; as DNA is missing, the TRBD1 call by TCRdb cannot be tested. The germline CDR1 and CDR2 sequences are SGHRS and YFSETQ. The CDR3 spans 14 residues. CDR3 protein: CASSFGTPRETQYF.

This rearrangement joins TRBV18 to TRBJ2-3; TCRdb returns TRBD1, unconfirmable since there is no DNA. CDR1 KGHSH and CDR2 LQKENI come from the germline V gene. The CDR3 is 17 residues long. The CDR3 is CASSPSGAAASSDTQYF.

The chain combines TRBV3-1 with TRBJ1-1; TCRdb designates TRBD1, a call that cannot be tested without DNA. The germline gives CDR1 LGHDT, CDR2 YNNKEL (reference sequence). The CDR3 extends over 16 amino acids. The CDR3 spells CASSHLRQGGSTEAFF.

The chain is built from TRBV7-2 and TRBJ2-7. Germline assignment: CDR1 SGHTA and CDR2 FQGNSA. This CDR3 is 11 amino acids long. The CDR3 loop reads CASSSTTEQYF.

The genes are TRBV5-1 and TRBJ2-2; the D gene TCRdb calls, TRBD1, cannot be checked with no DNA. This CDR3 comprises 16 residues. CDR1 is SGHRS, CDR2 YFSETQ, per germline. The CDR3 sequence: CASSFSRAGDTGELFF.

The V call is TRBV5-5, the J call TRBJ1-6. The CDR3 spans 15 residues. Germline lookup yields CDR1 SGHKS and CDR2 YYEKEE (reference sequence). This CDR3 reads CASSFRPVYNSPLHF.

The chain recombines TRBV19 with TRBJ2-2. The CDR3 loop spans 12 amino acids. From germline, CDR1 is LNHDA and CDR2 SQIVND (reference sequence). CDR3: CASSIGGGELFF. The entire variable domain, with the rest obtained from reference TRBV19 and TRBJ2-2, is as follows: DGGITQSPKYLFRKEGQNVTLSCEQNLNHDAMYWYRQDPGQGLRLIYYSQIVNDFQKGDIAEGYSVSREKKESFPLTVTSAQKNPTAFYLCASSIGGGELFFGEGSRLTVL.

J is TRBJ2-7 and V is TRBV2; the TRBD2 assignment by TCRdb is unverifiable without DNA. CDR3 length equals 16 residues. The germline gives CDR1 SNHLY, CDR2 FYNNEI. The chain's CDR3 is CASSDSLGLGSYEQYF.

The V and J genes are TRBV20-1 and TRBJ1-6; TCRdb's assignment of TRBD1 cannot be checked, as there is no DNA. CDR3 length: 13 residues. Germline V gene lookup returns CDR1 DFQATT and CDR2 SNEGSKA (reference sequence). Here the CDR3 reads CSAAGTANSPLHF.

The chain employs TRBV3-1 and TRBJ2-5; absent DNA, TCRdb's TRBD1 call cannot be checked. This CDR3 comprises 13 residues. Germline lookup yields CDR1 LGHDT and CDR2 YNNKEL (reference sequence). CDR3 in amino acids: CASSQNRGETQYF.

The chain combines TRBV7-9 with TRBJ2-1; TCRdb reports TRBD2, a call that lacks DNA to check it against. This CDR3 has 15 amino acids. Germline CDR1 reads SEHNR; CDR2 reads FQNEAQ (reference sequence). CDR3 residues: CASRAAPSGRGEQFF.

CDR3: CASNKAGSHEQYF. The chain recombines TRBV6-5 with TRBJ2-7; lacking DNA, the TRBD2 call made by TCRdb goes unchecked. CDR3 size: 13 residues. The germline V gene has CDR1 MNHEY and CDR2 SVGAGI.